This entry lists 32 T cell receptor beta chains sequenced from one sample in a study of blood T cells in healthy people across ages. Together with a sample-barcoded 5' primer, a J-beta primer mix was included in a second PCR lasting about 6 to 11 cycles. TCRdb fed the 5' RACE reads into MiXCR, producing one record per CDR3 protein. The data show approximately 680,000 distinct CDR3 sequences, with about 34% seen just once and approximately 15% held by the top ten. Sequencing used blood. These TCRs come from a woman aged 80 or over in good health.

This clonotype was detected once. The chain links TRBV7-2 to TRBJ2-6, with 7 nucleotides matching TRBD1. Trimming cost V 4 bases and J 5 bases; bases outside gene matches: 5. Germline values: CDR1 SGHTA, CDR2 FQGNSA. The CDR3 covers 15 residues. For the CDR3, the DNA is TGTGCCAGCAGCTCCGGGACAGCGAGGGCCAACGTCCTGACTTTC. The encoded protein is CASSSGTARANVLTF.

This clonotype was observed a handful of times. A read error is possible here, since a much larger clone lies one base away. This chain uses TRBV5-1 with TRBJ2-7; 7 nucleotides match TRBD1. V trimming: 3 bases; J trimming: 3 bases; junction bases outside the gene matches: 9. This CDR3 comprises 15 residues. Germline assignment: CDR1 SGHRS and CDR2 YFSETQ. The CDR3 DNA sequence: TGCGCCAGCAGCTGGCGGCCGGGACAGATCTACGAGCAGTACTTC. Its translation is CASSWRPGQIYEQYF.

The rearrangement uses TRBV6-6 and TRBJ2-6; no clear D. Germline V gives CDR1 MNHNY, CDR2 SVGAGI (reference sequence). Between the trimmed V and J ends, which lost 2 bases and 2 bases, there was a span of 10 bases. There are 16 residues in the CDR3. The chain's CDR3 is CASSYREKPGANVLTF. In DNA, the CDR3 is TGTGCCAGCAGTTACCGCGAGAAGCCTGGGGCCAACGTCCTGACTTTC.

The chain carries TRBV5-1 and TRBJ2-3; 7 nucleotides line up with TRBD1. This CDR3 spans 15 amino acids. CDR1 is SGHRS and CDR2 is YFSETQ in the germline V gene. With 3 bases clipped from V and 6 bases from J, the junction kept 10 bases outside the gene matches. The CDR3: CASSSGQNIADTQYF. CDR3 DNA: TGCGCCAGCAGCTCGGGACAGAATATTGCGGATACGCAGTATTTT.

At least ten counts were recorded for this clonotype. This chain joins TRBV20-1 and TRBJ1-2, with 8 bases aligning to TRBD1. This CDR3 region has 18 residues. The J segment lost 4 bases and the V segment lost 0 bases, leaving 16 bases of the junction unmatched. Germline V lookup: CDR1 DFQATT, CDR2 SNEGSKA (reference sequence). This CDR3 is CSARELTLGTGKAYGYTF. For the CDR3, the DNA is TGCAGTGCTAGAGAACTTACGCTCGGGACAGGCAAGGCCTATGGCTACACCTTC.

This clonotype was counted a few times. The rearrangement uses TRBV12-3 or TRBV12-4 and TRBJ1-1; no clear D gene. V was clipped by 5 bases and J by 8 bases, with 9 bases between them. This CDR3 contains 11 residues. CDR3 nucleotides: TGTGCCAGCAGTCTACAAGCCGAAGCTTTCTTT. Amino acids: CASSLQAEAFF.

This clonotype was seen repeatedly, ten times or more. This chain connects TRBV7-2 to TRBJ2-3; 7 bases align to TRBD1. The length of the CDR3 is 15 residues. The V segment lost 5 bases and the J segment 6 bases; nucleotides outside the gene matches: 11. Germline loops: CDR1 SGHTA, CDR2 FQGNSA. DNA of the CDR3: TGTGCCAGCAGCATCAAGACAGGGACGCCCGATACGCAGTATTTT. It encodes CASSIKTGTPDTQYF.

This clonotype appeared many times. The rearrangement uses TRBV6-5 and TRBJ1-2, with D maybe TRBD1 (5 bases). The CDR3 is made up of 14 amino acids. Germline V gives CDR1 MNHEY, CDR2 SVGAGI. The ends were cut back, 0 bases at V and 6 bases at J, with 11 bases in the middle. CDR3 amino acids: CASSYSRGLHGYTF. CDR3 nucleotides: TGTGCCAGCAGTTACTCGCGGGGGTTACATGGCTACACCTTC.

There are many counts of this clonotype. V and J are TRBV4-2 and TRBJ2-3; 9 bases are shared with TRBD2. Germline V gene sequence: CDR1 LGHNA, CDR2 YNFKEQ. CDR3 length: 15 amino acids. V was pared by 8 bases and J by 3 bases, with 9 bases of the junction left unmatched. CDR3 DNA: TGTGCCAGCGCCAATGGGGCGGGGGGGACAGATACGCAGTATTTT. It is translated as CASANGAGGTDTQYF.

V gene TRBV12-3 or TRBV12-4 combines with J gene TRBJ2-3; possibly TRBD2 for D (5 bases). V shed 4 bases and J shed 14 bases, with 25 bases lying between them. This CDR3 comprises 15 residues. CDR3 DNA: TGTGCCAGCAGTTGGCGGGCATCTAGCACAGATACGGCGTATTTT. Residues: CASSWRASSTDTAYF.

This clonotype showed up many times. V is TRBV3-1 and J is TRBJ2-6; TRBD1 agrees at 8 bases. Trimming at V came to 0 bases and at J to 2 bases, leaving 12 bases not matched to a gene. The CDR3 loop spans 20 amino acids. CDR1 LGHDT and CDR2 YNNKEL come from the germline V gene (reference sequence). The CDR3 nucleotides are TGTGCCAGCAGCCAAGAAAAACCGGGACAGGTTCCCCCTGGGGCCAACGTCCTGACTTTC. Protein product: CASSQEKPGQVPPGANVLTF.

This clonotype was detected ten times or more. The CDR3 protein is CSASEGKNIQYF. CDR3 DNA sequence: TGCAGTGCTAGCGAGGGGAAAAACATTCAGTACTTC. V is TRBV20-1 and J is TRBJ2-4, with D perhaps given as TRBD1 or TRBD2 (5 bases each). Germline-derived CDR1 and CDR2 are DFQATT and SNEGSKA (reference sequence). V shed 3 bases and J shed 4 bases, with 7 bases lying between them. The CDR3 covers 12 residues.

The chain employs TRBV20-1 and TRBJ1-1; the D gene is possibly TRBD1 (6 bases). V dropped 0 bases and J dropped 7 bases, with 12 bases sitting between them. The CDR3 is made up of 13 amino acids. Germline V gene data show CDR1 as DFQATT and CDR2 as SNEGSKA (reference sequence). Here the CDR3 reads CSARDRGWNEAFF. The CDR3 DNA is TGCAGTGCTAGAGACAGGGGTTGGAATGAAGCTTTCTTT.

The chain joins TRBV20-1 to TRBJ2-7, with 9 bases that match TRBD1. CDR1 and CDR2 from the germline V gene are DFQATT and SNEGSKA (reference sequence). V was pared by 4 bases and J by 4 bases, with 2 bases of the junction left unmatched. The CDR3 is made up of 12 amino acids. The CDR3 reads CSAMDRGYEQYF. In DNA form, the CDR3 reads TGCAGTGCTATGGACAGGGGATACGAGCAGTACTTC.

The chain combines TRBV15 with TRBJ1-4, with D tentatively TRBD1 (6 bases). Germline CDR1 LNHNV, CDR2 YYDKDF (reference sequence). This CDR3 contains 15 residues. The V end lost 5 bases, the J end lost 10 bases, and 20 bases lay between the germline ends. The CDR3 sequence is CATSQGMAGEAKLFF. The DNA of the CDR3 is TGTGCCACCAGCCAGGGGATGGCAGGGGAGGCAAAACTGTTTTTT.

The gene calls are TRBV25-1 and TRBJ2-2; weak D call: TRBD1 (6 bases). V was shortened by 4 bases and J by 0 bases, with 12 bases between the two germline ends. The CDR3 is 16 amino acids. Per the germline V gene, CDR1 is MGHDK and CDR2 is SYGVNS. CDR3 amino acids: CASSGRTVANTGELFF. In DNA, the CDR3 is TGTGCCAGCAGTGGTCGGACAGTCGCGAACACCGGGGAGCTGTTTTTT. Complete variable domain (other parts from reference TRBV25-1 and TRBJ2-2): EADIYQTPRYLVIGTGKKITLECSQTMGHDKMYWYQQDPGMELHLIHYSYGVNSTEKGDLSSESTVSRIRTEHFPLTLESARPSHTSQYLCASSGRTVANTGELFFGEGSRLTVL.

The table lists this clonotype with many counts. This chain joins TRBV7-2 and TRBJ2-1; D is perhaps TRBD2 (6 bases). CDR1 and CDR2 (germline): SGHTA, FQGNSA. Trimming took 2 bases from V and 13 from J, leaving 12 bases between them. The CDR3 is 12 amino acids. The CDR3 nucleotides read TGTGCCAGCAGCTTAAGTAGGGAGGTTCAGTTCTTC. Protein sequence: CASSLSREVQFF.

The table lists this clonotype with many counts. Possible read error: a much larger clone is one base away. The V call is TRBV29-1, the J call TRBJ2-7, with a weak D call TRBD2 (5 bases). Germline CDR1 SQVTM, CDR2 ANQGSEA. V was trimmed by 7 bases and J by 6 bases, leaving 16 bases between them. The CDR3 length is 12 residues. CDR3: CSGESDRGEQYF. The CDR3 coding sequence is TGCAGCGGTGAGAGCGACCGGGGCGAGCAGTACTTC.

As regards this clonotype: One end of the junction does not line up with germline, which may come from a read error. The CDR3, as DNA: TGCGCCAGCGGCCAACGCTTCGGTGGCACAGATACGCAGTATTTT. Translating it yields CASGQRFGGTDTQYF. The chain has TRBV9 and TRBJ2-3, with D perhaps matching TRBD2 (5 bases). The germline V gene encodes CDR1 SGDLS and CDR2 YYNGEE. The CDR3 covers 15 residues.

V is TRBV7-2 and J is TRBJ2-5; 7 positions match TRBD2. The closer fit of TRBJ2-7 to the DNA end suggests the J call may be wrong. This CDR3 spans 16 amino acids. Germline CDR1 reads SGHTA; CDR2 reads FQGNSA. CDR3 residues: CASSRTGTTWGYEQYF. In DNA form, the CDR3 reads TGTGCCAGCAGCCGGACTGGGACTACTTGGGGTTACGAGCAGTACTTC.

Details on this clonotype: The junction departs from germline at one end; a sequencing error may be responsible. V usage is TRBV20-1 and J usage is TRBJ1-5, with 7 bases lining up with TRBD1. The CDR3 has 14 amino acids. The V gene's germline CDR1 is DFQATT and CDR2 SNEGSKA (reference sequence). For the CDR3, the DNA is TGCAGTGCTAGGCGACAGGGTACGAATCAGCCTCAGCATTTT. It codes for CSARRQGTNQPQHF.

This clonotype has only a few counts. The V and J genes are TRBV5-1 and TRBJ1-1, with 11 bases matching TRBD1. The CDR3 runs to 14 residues. CDR1 SGHRS and CDR2 YFSETQ come from the germline V gene. Trimming removed 7 bases from V and 6 bases from J; junction bases left unmatched: 8. The CDR3 sequence is CASSGGQGVPEAFF. The CDR3 bases are TGCGCCAGCTCTGGGGGACAGGGGGTACCTGAAGCTTTCTTT.

Many counts were recorded for this clonotype. V usage is TRBV5-1 and J usage is TRBJ2-3; 7 nucleotides align to TRBD2. The germline CDR1 and CDR2 sequences are SGHRS and YFSETQ. The CDR3 totals 17 residues. With V trimmed by 4 bases and J by 2 bases, 13 bases remained unmatched. The DNA of the CDR3 is TGCGCCAGCAGCCCCCGACGGTCCAGCGGGGACACAGATACGCAGTATTTT. Amino acids: CASSPRRSSGDTDTQYF.

The chain is built from TRBV11-2 and TRBJ2-1, with D possibly matching TRBD1 (5 bases). Trimming pared 6 bases from V and 7 bases from J, leaving 13 bases between. CDR3 length equals 13 residues. Per germline, CDR1 SGHAT and CDR2 FQNNGV. CDR3 region: CASRDFRVNEQFF. For the CDR3, the DNA is TGTGCCAGCAGAGACTTCAGGGTAAATGAGCAGTTCTTC.

The chain recombines TRBV10-2 with TRBJ2-1; D is perhaps TRBD2 (6 bases). Between the trimmed V and J ends, which lost 2 bases and 8 bases, there was a span of 19 bases. Germline values: CDR1 WSHSY, CDR2 SAAADI. The CDR3 is 16 residues long. As DNA, the CDR3 is TGCGCCAGCAGTGAGGGGATTAGGAGGGCCAAGGATGAGCAGTTCTTC. This codes for CASSEGIRRAKDEQFF.

Note on this clonotype: This may come from a read error, since a much larger clone is one base off. The chain is built from TRBV7-3 and TRBJ2-5; 7 nucleotides agree with TRBD1. This CDR3 comprises 13 residues. Unmatched junction bases numbered 11, after V lost 5 bases and J lost 11 bases. In germline, CDR1 is SGHTA, CDR2 FQGTGA. CDR3: CASSVQGTNEQYF. DNA for the CDR3: TGTGCCAGCAGCGTACAGGGGACCAATGAGCAGTACTTC.

This clonotype was counted a single time. The chain couples TRBV7-3 to TRBJ2-1, with TRBD2 as a possible D gene (6 bases). CDR3 size: 14 residues. Germline CDR1 reads SGHTA; CDR2 reads FQGTGA. V was trimmed by 5 bases and J by 8 bases, leaving 16 bases between them. The CDR3 bases are TGTGCCAGCAGCCCAGTTAGTTGGGGGGATGAGCAGTTCTTC. Protein sequence: CASSPVSWGDEQFF.

This chain joins TRBV5-6 and TRBJ2-1; D is perhaps TRBD1 or TRBD2 (5 bases each). The J call is in doubt because the DNA end fits TRBJ2-7 better. This CDR3 has 17 amino acids. Per germline, CDR1 SGHDT and CDR2 YYEEEE. Written as DNA, the CDR3 is TGTGCCAGCAGCTCCGCGAGAGGCCAGGGACGTTACAATGAGCAGTACTTC. Its protein product is CASSSARGQGRYNEQYF.

The table lists this clonotype with many counts. V usage is TRBV4-3 and J usage is TRBJ2-3, with 11 bases fitting TRBD2. The germline gives CDR1 LGHNA, CDR2 YSLEER. CDR3 length: 17 amino acids. Trimming removed 0 bases from V and 4 bases from J; junction bases left unmatched: 6. The CDR3 DNA reads as TGCGCCAGCAGCCAAGATCGGGGACTAGCGGCGCCAGATACGCAGTATTTT. Protein: CASSQDRGLAAPDTQYF.

This clonotype has at least ten counts. J is TRBJ2-1 and V is TRBV3-1; 8 bases fit TRBD2. This CDR3 region has 14 residues. J gave up 10 bases and V 2 bases, and 7 bases lay outside the gene matches. Germline V lookup: CDR1 LGHDT, CDR2 YNNKEL (reference sequence). The DNA for the CDR3 is TGTGCCAGCAGCCAAACGCGGGCTAGCGGGGAGCAGTTCTTC. It specifies CASSQTRASGEQFF.

This clonotype was seen repeatedly, ten times or more. The chain uses TRBV20-1 and TRBJ2-3; tentatively, D is TRBD1 (5 bases). Germline V gene data show CDR1 as DFQATT and CDR2 as SNEGSKA (reference sequence). Trimming took 4 bases from V and 2 from J, leaving 10 bases between them. This CDR3 region has 13 residues. The CDR3 region has the DNA TGCAGTGCTAATAAGGGGATCACAGATACGCAGTATTTT. The encoded protein is CSANKGITDTQYF.

Notes on this clonotype: At one end, the junction sequence differs from germline, possibly due to a read error. The chain is built from TRBV20-1 and TRBJ2-7; TRBD2 is a possible D gene (6 bases). This CDR3 spans 16 amino acids. Germline CDR1 reads DFQATT; CDR2 reads SNEGSKA (reference sequence). CDR3 sequence (DNA): TGCAGTGCTAGAGATATGGATCTAGCGCTATCCTGCGAGCAGTACTTC. Protein: CSARDMDLALSCEQYF.